This TCR beta chain was recovered during a study of OX40 agonist ivuxolimab in advanced cancers. CDR3 size: 14 residues. The germline V gene has CDR1 SGHDT and CDR2 YYEEEE. The V and J ends lost 2 bases and 11 bases respectively, with 17 bases between them. The method was immunoSEQ multiplex PCR; TCRdb's version includes in-frame clones alone and lacks a portion of them. The data hold approximately 52,000 clones, with 79% observed a single time. The TCR was taken from an adult with an advanced solid tumor such as melanoma, head and neck, liver or kidney cancer. Sequencing used CD4+ or CD8+ T cells sorted from blood, obtained in a trial of the OX40 agonist ivuxolimab. This chain uses TRBV5-6 with TRBJ1-5; D not resolved. Here the CDR3 DNA reads TGTGCCAGCAGCTTCAACCCTACTGGGGAGACCCAGCATTTT. It encodes CASSFNPTGETQHF.